This TCR beta chain was found in a study of blood T cell repertoires in COVID-19. In the study overall: PBMCs, B-cell-depleted T cells, or T cells were the source of the cDNA or gDNA that made up the material.

Generated by immunoSEQ multiplex PCR, the TCRdb table keeps only in-frame clones and is missing some. This table holds 300,000 or so clones, 75% to 90% found once. Germline V gives CDR1 SGHNT, CDR2 YYREEE (reference sequence). The CDR3 totals 16 residues. V trimming: 4 bases; J trimming: 1 base; junction bases outside the gene matches: 4. Seattle enrolled patients during active infection and tracked them longitudinally. V gene TRBV5-4 combines with J gene TRBJ2-2, with TRBD2 identical over 10 bases. The specimen was peripheral blood. This TCR derives from a woman in her twenties or thirties with COVID-19, enrolled during active disease. CDR3 coding DNA: TGTGCCAGCAGCCCGTCTAGCGGGGGGAACACCGGGGAGCTGTTTTTT. This encodes CASSPSSGGNTGELFF. Variable domain in full (rest from reference TRBV5-4 and TRBJ2-2): ETGVTQSPTHLIKTRGQQVTLRCSSQSGHNTVSWYQQALGQGPQFIFQYYREEENGRGNFPPRFSGLQFPNYSSELNVNALELDDSALYLCASSPSSGGNTGELFFGEGSRLTVL.